Listed here are 30 T cell receptor beta chains from one sample, sequenced in a study of shared clonotypes between healthy human individuals (TCRdb year 2020). The method was the immunoSEQ multiplex PCR assay. Sourced from immuneACCESS, this table was stored by TCRdb with only in-frame sequences that have V and J called. A share of the clones is absent; for the studies checked, an unresolved V gene accounts for under half, and the remainder has no known explanation. The sample table contains a few million clones; only one count was recorded for around 90% of them. The ten biggest clones cover roughly 0.15% of the sample. The sequenced sample was naive CD4+ T cells sorted from blood. The cell subset or site label, read with the paper, signifies: CD45RA+ positively selected. Source of these receptors: a man aged 18-30 years in good health.

This chain connects TRBV2 to TRBJ2-2; D may be TRBD1 or TRBD2 (6 bases each). CDR1 is SNHLY and CDR2 is FYNNEI in the germline V gene. The CDR3 covers 13 residues. CDR3 protein: CAEGRGDTGELFF. The CDR3 nucleotides read TGTGCTGAGGGTAGGGGGGACACCGGGGAGCTGTTTTTT. Complete variable domain (other parts from reference TRBV2 and TRBJ2-2): EPEVTQTPSHQVTQMGQEVILRCVPISNHLYFYWYRQILGQKVEFLVSFYNNEISEKSEIFDDQFSVERPDGSNFTLKIRSTKLEDSAMYFCAEGRGDTGELFFGEGSRLTVL.

This chain links TRBV5-1 with TRBJ1-2; 8 bases are shared with TRBD1. Trimming cost V 4 bases and J 8 bases; bases outside gene matches: 7. CDR1 is SGHRS and CDR2 is YFSETQ in the germline V gene. The CDR3 is made up of 13 amino acids. Here the CDR3 DNA reads TGCGCCAGCAGCAGGGACAGGTCTATGGGCTACACCTTC. Its protein product is CASSRDRSMGYTF.

V usage is TRBV4-3 and J usage is TRBJ2-6; TRBD1 matches at 10 bases. Unmatched junction bases numbered 3, after V lost 1 base and J lost 3 bases. CDR3 length: 17 amino acids. Germline V CDR1 and CDR2: LGHNA, YSLEER. CDR3 DNA: TGCGCCAGCAGCCAAGGAGACAGGGGGCGTGGGGCCAACGTCCTGACTTTC. Encoded protein: CASSQGDRGRGANVLTF.

This chain joins TRBV9 and TRBJ2-1; 10 positions match TRBD2. V lost 0 bases, J lost 3 bases, and 15 bases stayed unmatched. CDR1 is SGDLS and CDR2 is YYNGEE in the germline V gene. The CDR3 sequence is 20 residues long. The chain's CDR3 is CASSVGGESGRAGFYNEQFF. DNA of the CDR3: TGTGCCAGCAGCGTAGGAGGTGAGAGCGGGAGGGCCGGCTTCTACAATGAGCAGTTCTTC.

The genes are TRBV7-2 and TRBJ1-3, with 8 bases aligning to TRBD1. The V and J ends lost 5 bases and 1 base, in that order; junction bases with no gene match: 7. This CDR3 has 16 residues. The germline CDR1 and CDR2 sequences are SGHTA and FQGNSA. The CDR3 nucleotides are TGTGCCAGCAGCGAGTCGCAGGGGGCATCTGGAAACACCATATATTTT. Translating it yields CASSESQGASGNTIYF.

The CDR3 protein is CASSLNNQPQHF. The CDR3 DNA reads as TGTGCCAGCAGCTTAAACAATCAGCCCCAGCATTTT. The genes are TRBV5-4 and TRBJ1-5; D gene unclear. The length of the CDR3 is 12 residues. The germline V gene has CDR1 SGHNT and CDR2 YYREEE (reference sequence). Trimming took off 2 bases at V and 3 bases at J, with 3 bases between the two ends.

A remark on this clone: Distinct nucleotide sequences in the sample also encode this CDR3. The chain employs TRBV2 and TRBJ1-5; tentative D call: TRBD1 (5 bases). V dropped 6 bases and J dropped 0 bases, with 9 bases sitting between them. CDR3 length: 14 residues. Germline V gene data show CDR1 as SNHLY and CDR2 as FYNNEI. The CDR3 nucleotides are TGTGCCAGCAGGGGGACGGATAGCAATCAGCCCCAGCATTTT. Amino acid sequence: CASRGTDSNQPQHF.

CDR3 loop: CASSLGHLEQETQYF. For the CDR3, the DNA is TGCGCCAGCAGCTTGGGACATTTAGAGCAAGAGACCCAGTACTTC. The chain carries TRBV5-1 and TRBJ2-5; D uncertain. The CDR3 has 15 amino acids. Germline CDR1 SGHRS, CDR2 YFSETQ. The V and J ends lost 0 bases and 2 bases respectively, with 11 bases between them.

The CDR3 region is CAWDRTGGGQPQHF. The CDR3 DNA follows: TGTGCCTGGGACCGGACAGGGGGAGGTCAGCCCCAGCATTTT. The rearrangement joins TRBV30 to TRBJ1-5; the match to TRBD1 covers 10 bases. Per germline, CDR1 GTSNPN and CDR2 SVGIG (reference sequence). V shed 5 bases, J shed 6 bases, and the junction held 7 bases outside the gene matches. The CDR3 consists of 14 residues.

This clone was counted a single time. J is TRBJ1-1 and V is TRBV18, with D hard to call. V dropped 4 bases and J dropped 2 bases, with 11 bases sitting between them. The CDR3 totals 14 residues. Germline CDR1 reads KGHSH; CDR2 reads LQKENI. The CDR3 loop reads CASSLGGSNTEAFF. In nucleotides, the CDR3 is TGTGCCAGCTCACTCGGAGGCTCTAACACTGAAGCTTTCTTT.

The chain combines TRBV9 with TRBJ1-6; D is perhaps TRBD1 (6 bases). CDR1 is SGDLS, CDR2 YYNGEE, per germline. This CDR3 region has 14 residues. V gave up 3 bases and J gave up 9 bases, with 13 bases separating them. The CDR3 is CASSANEGVSPLHF. CDR3 DNA: TGTGCCAGCAGCGCAAACGAGGGGGTTTCACCCCTCCACTTT.

This clone was observed a single time. The identical CDR3 is also encoded by other nucleotide sequences in the sample. The chain uses TRBV19 and TRBJ2-3; TRBD1 matches 7 bases. CDR3 length: 15 residues. The trim removed 4 bases at V and 2 bases at J, leaving 6 bases unmatched. Germline V gene sequence: CDR1 LNHDA, CDR2 SQIVND (reference sequence). The CDR3 DNA follows: TGTGCCAGTAGTACCGGGACAGTTTTCACAGATACGCAGTATTTT. As protein: CASSTGTVFTDTQYF.

The V gene is TRBV5-5, the J gene TRBJ2-5, with D possibly being TRBD1 or TRBD2 (5 bases each). Germline-derived CDR1 and CDR2 are SGHKS and YYEKEE (reference sequence). Trimming took off 3 bases at V and 5 bases at J, with 11 bases between the two ends. The CDR3 is made up of 13 amino acids. CDR3 protein: CASSYSGRETQYF. The CDR3 DNA reads as TGTGCCAGCAGCTACTCGGGGCGGGAGACCCAGTACTTC.

The chain employs TRBV15 and TRBJ1-5; 9 bases align to TRBD1. Per the germline V gene, CDR1 is LNHNV and CDR2 is YYDKDF (reference sequence). J was trimmed by 7 bases and V by 0 bases; bases with no gene match: 4. This CDR3 comprises 15 residues. CDR3 in amino acids: CATSREQGANQPQHF. CDR3 DNA sequence: TGTGCCACCAGCAGAGAACAGGGGGCGAACCAGCCCCAGCATTTT.

V and J are TRBV6-5 and TRBJ2-1, with a possible D match to TRBD1 (6 bases). The V gene lost 6 bases and the J gene lost 2 bases, with 14 bases spanning the gap. Germline-derived CDR1 and CDR2 are MNHEY and SVGAGI. CDR3 length equals 15 residues. CDR3 sequence: CASRPSGGTYNEQFF. CDR3 sequence (DNA): TGTGCCAGCAGGCCCTCTGGGGGCACCTACAATGAGCAGTTCTTC.

The chain joins TRBV29-1 to TRBJ1-1; a weak D match, TRBD1 (5 bases). Trimming removed 4 bases at V and 4 bases at J, with 13 bases between. Germline V CDR1 and CDR2: SQVTM, ANQGSEA. The CDR3 is made up of 13 amino acids. CDR3 nucleotides: TGCAGCGTTGGGCCGGGACTGATCACTGAAGCTTTCTTT. Amino acids: CSVGPGLITEAFF.

The chain uses TRBV15 and TRBJ2-7; 9 nucleotides match TRBD2. Per germline, CDR1 LNHNV and CDR2 YYDKDF (reference sequence). This CDR3 is 16 amino acids long. After removal of 3 bases from V and 4 bases from J, the junction contained 10 bases not matched to a gene. CDR3 protein: CATSSRLADIKYEQYF. Here the CDR3 DNA reads TGTGCCACCAGCAGCCGACTAGCGGATATAAAGTACGAGCAGTACTTC.

The gene calls are TRBV6-5 and TRBJ1-1; D unresolved. Trimming took off 0 bases at V and 6 bases at J, with 5 bases between the two ends. Per germline, CDR1 MNHEY and CDR2 SVGAGI. This CDR3 region has 12 residues. CDR3 region: CASSYSIPEAFF. In nucleotides, the CDR3 is TGTGCCAGCAGTTACTCGATTCCTGAAGCTTTCTTT.

The rearrangement links TRBV5-1 to TRBJ2-1, with 8 bases fitting TRBD2. Germline CDR1 and CDR2: SGHRS and YFSETQ. There are 16 residues in the CDR3. The V gene end was trimmed by 4 bases and the J gene end by 0 bases; junction bases not matched to a gene: 6. CDR3 in DNA: TGCGCCAGCAGCCCAGTAGCGGGAAGCTCCTACAATGAGCAGTTCTTC. It encodes CASSPVAGSSYNEQFF. The variable domain in full, completed from reference TRBV5-1 and TRBJ2-1, reads KAGVTQTPRYLIKTRGQQVTLSCSPISGHRSVSWYQQTPGQGLQFLFEYFSETQRNKGNFPGRFSGRQFSNSRSEMNVSTLELGDSALYLCASSPVAGSSYNEQFFGPGTRLTVL.

V and J are TRBV7-2 and TRBJ2-3; 8 positions agree with TRBD2. Germline V CDR1 and CDR2: SGHTA, FQGNSA. V shed 0 bases, J shed 6 bases, and the junction held 5 bases outside the gene matches. The CDR3 runs 15 residues. CDR3 sequence: CASSLAGTSGDTQYF. The CDR3 DNA is TGTGCCAGCAGCTTAGCGGGTACTAGCGGCGATACGCAGTATTTT. The full variable domain, completed using reference TRBV7-2 and TRBJ2-3, is GAGVSQSPSNKVTEKGKDVELRCDPISGHTALYWYRQSLGQGLEFLIYFQGNSAPDKSGLPSDRFSAERTGGSVSTLTIQRTQQEDSAVYLCASSLAGTSGDTQYFGPGTRLTVL.

For this clone: The same CDR3 is also encoded by other DNA sequences in this sample. The genes are TRBV28 and TRBJ2-7; D gene uncertain. CDR1 MDHEN and CDR2 SYDVKM come from the germline V gene. CDR3 size: 12 residues. Trimming removed 3 bases from V and 4 bases from J, with 7 bases in between. The CDR3 coding sequence is TGTGCCAGCAGTTTGTCCACATACGAGCAGTACTTC. This sequence encodes CASSLSTYEQYF.

This chain links TRBV7-2 with TRBJ1-6, with TRBD1 identical over 7 bases. Germline assignment: CDR1 SGHTA and CDR2 FQGNSA. V shed 3 bases and J 1 base; nucleotides not matched to a gene: 9. The CDR3 runs to 18 residues. The CDR3 protein is CASSLYTGDRSYNSPLHF. The DNA for the CDR3 is TGTGCCAGCAGCTTGTATACAGGGGATAGATCCTATAATTCACCCCTCCACTTT.

The chain is built from TRBV5-6 and TRBJ2-7; TRBD1 or TRBD2 may be the D gene (6 bases each). Per germline, CDR1 SGHDT and CDR2 YYEEEE. The CDR3 is made up of 13 amino acids. Between the trimmed V and J ends, which lost 6 bases and 2 bases, there was a span of 12 bases. CDR3 in DNA: TGTGCCAGCAACGGGGGACACCCCTACGAGCAGTACTTC. The encoded protein is CASNGGHPYEQYF.

The genes are TRBV27 and TRBJ1-5; 9 bases are shared with TRBD1. The CDR3 covers 18 residues. The ends lost 5 bases at V and 0 bases at J; junction bases unmatched: 11. Germline lookup yields CDR1 MNHEY and CDR2 SMNVEV (reference sequence). In nucleotides, the CDR3 is TGTGCCAGCAGTAATACAGGGGGCCGCTTCTATAGCAATCAGCCCCAGCATTTT. This codes for CASSNTGGRFYSNQPQHF.

Turning to this clone: This same CDR3 is encoded by further DNA sequences in the sample. The chain carries TRBV10-3 and TRBJ2-7; D call uncertain. V lost 3 bases, J lost 3 bases, and 6 bases lay in between. In germline, CDR1 is ENHRY, CDR2 SYGVKD. The CDR3 extends over 12 amino acids. The CDR3 DNA reads TGTGCCATCAGTGAAAATAGCTACGAGCAGTACTTC. Translation gives CAISENSYEQYF.

The chain links TRBV5-6 to TRBJ1-1; D gene uncertain. The ends were cut back, 0 bases at V and 10 bases at J, with 16 bases in the middle. In germline, CDR1 is SGHDT, CDR2 YYEEEE. The CDR3 covers 14 residues. CDR3 sequence reads: CASSLGAGGLGAFF. CDR3 sequence (DNA): TGTGCCAGCAGCTTGGGAGCAGGTGGTCTGGGAGCTTTCTTT. Together with reference TRBV5-6 and TRBJ1-1, the CDR3 gives the full variable domain: DAGVTQSPTHLIKTRGQQVTLRCSPKSGHDTVSWYQQALGQGPQFIFQYYEEEERQRGNFPDRFSGHQFPNYSSELNVNALLLGDSALYLCASSLGAGGLGAFFGQGTRLTVV.

J is TRBJ2-1 and V is TRBV6-1, with 8 bases lining up with TRBD2. There are 17 residues in the CDR3. V dropped 1 base and J dropped 2; count of bases not matched to a gene: 7. CDR1 is MNHNS and CDR2 is SASEGT in the germline V gene. Here the CDR3 reads CASSEVGSGTPYNEQFF. For the CDR3, the DNA is TGTGCCAGCAGTGAAGTGGGTAGCGGGACCCCCTACAATGAGCAGTTCTTC.

V and J are TRBV6-1 and TRBJ1-2, with D possibly being TRBD1 (6 bases). Germline-derived CDR1 and CDR2 are MNHNS and SASEGT. V lost 3 bases to trimming and J lost 6 bases, with 8 bases between them. The CDR3 spans 12 residues. The CDR3 region has the DNA TGTGCCAGCAGTGAGGGGGCAAATGGCTACACCTTC. Residues: CASSEGANGYTF.

This clone turned up a few times. Distinct nucleotide sequences in the sample also encode this CDR3. The chain has TRBV5-1 and TRBJ2-5, with D perhaps given as TRBD1 or TRBD2 (5 bases each). Per the germline V gene, CDR1 is SGHRS and CDR2 is YFSETQ. The CDR3 contains 14 residues. V shed 0 bases and J shed 1 base, with 7 bases lying between them. The CDR3 nucleotides are TGCGCCAGCAGCTTGGGGGGGACCCAAGAGACCCAGTACTTC. It encodes CASSLGGTQETQYF. Drawing the rest from reference TRBV5-1 and TRBJ2-5, the complete variable domain is KAGVTQTPRYLIKTRGQQVTLSCSPISGHRSVSWYQQTPGQGLQFLFEYFSETQRNKGNFPGRFSGRQFSNSRSEMNVSTLELGDSALYLCASSLGGTQETQYFGPGTRLLVL.

The genes are TRBV7-8 and TRBJ2-7, with 10 bases matching TRBD2. CDR3 length: 18 residues. The trim removed 1 base at V and 0 bases at J, leaving 9 bases unmatched. CDR1 SGHVS and CDR2 FQNEAQ come from the germline V gene. In DNA form, the CDR3 reads TGTGCCAGCAGCTTAGGGTTAGCGGGAGGCAATAGCTCCTACGAGCAGTACTTC. Translating it yields CASSLGLAGGNSSYEQYF.